Presented here are 15 T cell receptor beta chains from one specimen sequenced in a study of T cells in Graves' hyperthyroidism and ophthalmopathy. Amplification of TCR beta CDR3 regions was performed using RNA transcripts as template. In the first-round RT-PCR of the TCR CDR3, the HTBI primer set was used. Via MiXCR, TCRdb re-called the multiplex PCR reads, giving one row per CDR3 protein. The sample shows hundreds of thousands of distinct CDR3 sequences, 45% of them seen only once. Material for sequencing was peripheral blood or thyroid tissue (not recorded which). These receptors were collected from an adult man with Graves' disease, either hyperthyroidism or ophthalmopathy (not recorded which).

In its sample, this clonotype was seen a few times. This chain links TRBV6-1 with TRBJ1-4; D might be TRBD1 (5 bases). Germline V gene lookup returns CDR1 MNHNS and CDR2 SASEGT. The CDR3 is made up of 12 amino acids. CDR3 DNA sequence: TGTGTCGACAGAAAAAGGAATGAAAAACTGTTTTTT. As protein: CVDRKRNEKLFF.

This clonotype was found a few times. The genes are TRBV2 and TRBJ2-7; 7 bases map to TRBD2. V lost 4 bases, J lost 4 bases, and 7 bases stayed unmatched. Looked up from germline, CDR1 is SNHLY and CDR2 is FYNNEI. CDR3 length: 14 amino acids. The CDR3 here is CASSVGRETYEQYF. The DNA for the CDR3 is TGTGCCAGCAGTGTTGGGCGGGAGACTTACGAGCAGTACTTC.

The chain carries TRBV7-6 and TRBJ2-5; D is possibly TRBD2 (5 bases). Germline-derived CDR1 and CDR2 are SGHVS and FNYEAQ. Trimming cost V 1 base and J 3 bases, with 15 bases left between them. The length of the CDR3 is 16 residues. The CDR3 nucleotides read TGTGCCAGCAGCTTAGGTCCCCTGACGACTAAAGAGACCCAGTACTTC. Translation gives CASSLGPLTTKETQYF.

Comment on this clonotype: One end of the junction varies from germline; a read error may be responsible. This sequence joins TRBV7-2 and TRBJ1-2, with D possibly TRBD1 on 5 matching bases. Germline V gene lookup returns CDR1 SGHTA and CDR2 FQGNSA. The CDR3 spans 12 residues. The CDR3 DNA follows: TGTGCCAGCAGCCCCGGGGACTATGGCTGCACCTTC. The encoded protein is CASSPGDYGCTF.

In this sample, this clonotype turned up a few times. Being one base from a much bigger clone, this may be a read error. The CDR3 DNA follows: TGTGCCAGCAGTAAACGAGGGGGAAACACCATATATTTT. It translates to CASSKRGGNTIYF. This chain joins TRBV2 and TRBJ1-3; D ambiguous. The CDR3 spans 13 residues. Per the germline V gene, CDR1 is SNHLY and CDR2 is FYNNEI. Trimming cost V 5 bases and J 4 bases, with 9 bases left between them.

This clonotype came up a few times. The chain couples TRBV2 to TRBJ1-2; 10 bases match TRBD1. V lost 3 bases and J lost 2; bases outside the gene matches: 3. Per the germline V gene, CDR1 is SNHLY and CDR2 is FYNNEI. The length of the CDR3 is 15 residues. In DNA, the CDR3 is TGTGCCAGCAGTGACCCGGGACAGGGGAACTATGGCTACACCTTC. Residues: CASSDPGQGNYGYTF.

V and J are TRBV11-2 and TRBJ2-3; 13 nucleotides align to TRBD2. With 3 bases clipped from V and 4 bases from J, the junction kept 7 bases outside the gene matches. In germline, CDR1 is SGHAT, CDR2 FQNNGV. This CDR3 is built from 17 residues. As DNA, the CDR3 is TGTGCCAGCAGCTTGCTTGAGGGACTAGCGGGGCCAGATACGCAGTATTTT. Translation: CASSLLEGLAGPDTQYF.

DNA for the CDR3: TGTGCCAGCAGTGATGGCCGGACCATGCAAGAGACCCAGTACTTC. Encoded protein: CASSDGRTMQETQYF. J is TRBJ2-5 and V is TRBV2; D call uncertain. The CDR3 totals 15 residues. The germline V gene has CDR1 SNHLY and CDR2 FYNNEI. With 3 bases removed from V and 2 bases from J, the gap between germline ends came to 13 bases.

This clonotype was observed at least ten times. This chain connects TRBV24-1 to TRBJ2-2; no clear D. Trimming shortened V by 1 base and J by 1 base, and 6 bases separated the two germline ends. Germline V gives CDR1 KGHDR, CDR2 SFDVKD. This CDR3 spans 15 amino acids. The CDR3 reads CATSDFVLNTGELFF. In DNA form, the CDR3 reads TGTGCCACCAGTGATTTTGTCTTGAACACCGGGGAGCTGTTTTTT.

This clonotype was seen repeatedly, ten times or more. The gene calls are TRBV7-9 and TRBJ2-5; D possibly corresponds to TRBD1 (5 bases). Trimming left V 5 bases short and J 0 bases short, with 13 bases between. The CDR3 runs to 15 residues. The germline gives CDR1 SEHNR, CDR2 FQNEAQ (reference sequence). DNA for the CDR3: TGTGCCAGCAGCGTCGGTACAGGTAACCAAGAGACCCAGTACTTC. Amino acid sequence: CASSVGTGNQETQYF.

This clonotype was seen repeatedly, ten times or more. The J gene is TRBJ2-7, the V gene TRBV10-3; D unresolved. V was clipped by 5 bases and J by 0 bases, with 8 bases between them. Germline loops: CDR1 ENHRY, CDR2 SYGVKD. CDR3 length equals 13 residues. The CDR3 loop reads CAISFSGSYEQYF. CDR3 DNA: TGTGCCATCAGTTTCTCAGGCTCCTACGAGCAGTACTTC.

The chain joins TRBV7-9 to TRBJ1-1; no definite D call. The CDR3 spans 14 residues. Trimming left V 4 bases short and J 3 bases short, with 12 bases between. Germline V gene lookup returns CDR1 SEHNR and CDR2 FQNEAQ (reference sequence). CDR3 sequence (DNA): TGTGCCAGCAGCTCCATTCCGACGGACACTGAAGCTTTCTTT. Residues: CASSSIPTDTEAFF.

This clonotype was counted ten times or more. The chain joins TRBV10-3 to TRBJ1-1; a possible D gene is TRBD1 (5 bases). This CDR3 has 12 residues. Between the trimmed V and J ends, which lost 0 bases and 8 bases, there was a span of 7 bases. From germline, CDR1 is ENHRY and CDR2 SYGVKD. This CDR3 is CAISESEGEAFF. The CDR3 region has the DNA TGTGCCATCAGTGAGTCAGAGGGGGAAGCTTTCTTT.

On this clonotype: Sequence at one end of the junction differs from germline and may be a read error. CDR3 sequence (DNA): TGTGCCAGCAGTGGACTGGATCGACGGAACTTC. Translation: CASSGLDRRNF. This rearrangement joins TRBV7-2 to TRBJ1-2; D gene ambiguous. Germline lookup yields CDR1 SGHTA and CDR2 FQGNSA. CDR3 length: 11 amino acids.

The CDR3 reads CSVVGGPGIDSPLHF. The CDR3 coding sequence is TGCAGCGTTGTAGGGGGCCCAGGGATCGATTCACCCCTCCACTTT. The chain recombines TRBV29-1 with TRBJ1-6; 7 bases line up with TRBD1. This CDR3 is built from 15 residues. With 4 bases clipped from V and 8 bases from J, the junction kept 11 bases outside the gene matches. Per the germline V gene, CDR1 is SQVTM and CDR2 is ANQGSEA.